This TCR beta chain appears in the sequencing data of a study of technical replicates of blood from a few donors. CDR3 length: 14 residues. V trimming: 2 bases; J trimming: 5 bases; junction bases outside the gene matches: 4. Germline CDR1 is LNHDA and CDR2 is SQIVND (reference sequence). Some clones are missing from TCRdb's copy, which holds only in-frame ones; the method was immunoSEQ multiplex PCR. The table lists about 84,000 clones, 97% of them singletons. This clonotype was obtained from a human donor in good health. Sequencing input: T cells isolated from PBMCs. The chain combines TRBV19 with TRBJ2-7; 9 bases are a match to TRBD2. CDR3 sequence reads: CASSISSGIHEQYF. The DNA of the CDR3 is TGTGCCAGTAGTATATCTAGCGGGATTCACGAGCAGTACTTC.